A single sample is the source of the 32 T cell receptor beta chains below, sequenced in a study of CD8 T cells in ankylosing spondylitis. Using its own MiXCR run on the 5' RACE reads, TCRdb lists one record per CDR3 protein. The sample records approximately 140,000 distinct CDR3 sequences, 6.5% to 8.5% being singletons. Sequenced input: synovial fluid, either unsorted or a sorted T cell fraction (not recorded which). The receptors here all came from a male donor with ankylosing spondylitis.

J is TRBJ2-1 and V is TRBV5-1, with TRBD2 identical over 10 bases. V lost 1 base, J lost 5 bases, and 6 bases stayed unmatched. The CDR3 has 16 amino acids. Germline CDR1 reads SGHRS; CDR2 reads YFSETQ. CDR3 nucleotide sequence: TGCGCCAGCAGCTTGCTTAGCGGGGGGTTAAACAATGAGCAGTTCTTC. It yields the protein CASSLLSGGLNNEQFF.

Worth noting for this clonotype: Possible read error: a much larger clone is one base away. The chain recombines TRBV6-1 with TRBJ2-3; 9 bases align to TRBD2. Germline CDR1 reads MNHNS; CDR2 reads SASEGT. The CDR3 sequence is 14 residues long. CDR3 sequence (DNA): TGTGTCAGCACCGATAGCGGGAGTCTAGATACGCAGTATTTT. It translates to CVSTDSGSLDTQYF.

This chain joins TRBV7-2 and TRBJ2-1; D may correspond to TRBD1 or TRBD2 (5 bases each). This CDR3 is built from 16 residues. Germline loops: CDR1 SGHTA, CDR2 FQGNSA. Deletions cut 1 base from V and 2 bases from J, with 12 bases between. Here the CDR3 reads CASSLVWDGTYNEQFF. CDR3 coding DNA: TGTGCCAGCAGCTTAGTGTGGGACGGCACCTACAATGAGCAGTTCTTC. Together with reference TRBV7-2 and TRBJ2-1, the CDR3 gives the full variable domain: GAGVSQSPSNKVTEKGKDVELRCDPISGHTALYWYRQSLGQGLEFLIYFQGNSAPDKSGLPSDRFSAERTGGSVSTLTIQRTQQEDSAVYLCASSLVWDGTYNEQFFGPGTRLTVL.

This clonotype was detected ten times or more. The chain combines TRBV10-3 with TRBJ1-2; TRBD1 aligns across 7 bases. Germline CDR1 ENHRY, CDR2 SYGVKD. The CDR3 is 16 amino acids. The junction had 10 bases not matched to a gene; V was cut back by 2 bases and J by 4 bases. CDR3 loop: CAISEPDRELLYGYTF. DNA of the CDR3: TGTGCCATCAGTGAGCCCGACAGGGAGCTCCTCTATGGCTACACCTTC.

This clonotype was detected ten times or more. This chain joins TRBV5-1 and TRBJ1-1, with unresolved D. This CDR3 has 14 amino acids. The V and J ends lost 4 bases and 3 bases respectively, with 13 bases between them. The V gene's germline CDR1 is SGHRS and CDR2 YFSETQ. CDR3: CASSLEEGYTEAFF. The CDR3 DNA is TGCGCCAGCAGCCTCGAGGAGGGATACACTGAAGCTTTCTTT.

This clonotype was seen many times. The chain employs TRBV10-3 and TRBJ1-1; possibly TRBD1 for D (5 bases). V was trimmed by 2 bases and J by 4 bases, leaving 11 bases between them. The CDR3 length is 14 residues. Germline V gene lookup returns CDR1 ENHRY and CDR2 SYGVKD. This CDR3 is CAISERQSPTEAFF. CDR3 bases: TGTGCCATCAGTGAGCGACAGTCCCCCACTGAAGCTTTCTTT.

The chain is built from TRBV5-1 and TRBJ2-2, with 11 bases aligning to TRBD1. V trimming: 4 bases; J trimming: 8 bases; junction bases outside the gene matches: 10. The CDR3 runs 16 residues. From germline, CDR1 is SGHRS and CDR2 YFSETQ. The CDR3 DNA follows: TGCGCCAGCAGCCCACGGACAGGGGGCCAAAGTGGGGAGCTGTTTTTT. As protein: CASSPRTGGQSGELFF.

Many counts were recorded for this clonotype. V usage is TRBV6-4 and J usage is TRBJ2-3, with 9 bases aligning to TRBD2. There are 14 residues in the CDR3. Losses at the gene ends were 6 bases for V and 4 bases for J; bases not matched to a gene: 5. Germline CDR1 MRHNA, CDR2 SNTAGT. CDR3 protein: CASSAVAGADTQYF. For the CDR3, the DNA is TGTGCCAGCAGCGCCGTAGCGGGAGCAGATACGCAGTATTTT.

The table lists this clonotype with many counts. CDR3 region: CAISDRWETQYF. The CDR3 DNA reads TGTGCCATCAGTGACAGGTGGGAGACCCAGTACTTC. The chain is built from TRBV10-3 and TRBJ2-5, with unresolved D. Trimming took 3 bases from V and 5 from J, leaving 7 bases between them. The CDR3 has 12 amino acids. Germline V CDR1 and CDR2: ENHRY, SYGVKD.

The chain couples TRBV5-1 to TRBJ2-3; D not resolved. Germline V gene sequence: CDR1 SGHRS, CDR2 YFSETQ. Between the trimmed V and J ends, which lost 1 base and 3 bases, there was a span of 9 bases. There are 14 residues in the CDR3. CDR3 DNA: TGCGCCAGCAGCTTGCGGGCAATAACAGATACGCAGTATTTT. Protein sequence: CASSLRAITDTQYF.

This sequence joins TRBV5-4 and TRBJ1-2, with D perhaps matching TRBD1 (5 bases). Trimming stripped 4 bases from V and 4 bases from J, with 20 bases between. Germline-derived CDR1 and CDR2 are SGHNT and YYREEE (reference sequence). The CDR3 is 16 residues long. This CDR3 reads CASSPGGAQGLYGYTF. The DNA for the CDR3 is TGTGCCAGCAGCCCGGGAGGAGCCCAGGGTCTCTATGGCTACACCTTC. The variable domain in full, with the rest retrieved from reference TRBV5-4 and TRBJ1-2, is ETGVTQSPTHLIKTRGQQVTLRCSSQSGHNTVSWYQQALGQGPQFIFQYYREEENGRGNFPPRFSGLQFPNYSSELNVNALELDDSALYLCASSPGGAQGLYGYTFGSGTRLTVV.

There are many counts of this clonotype. One junction end disagrees with the germline gene, perhaps due to a read error. CDR3 in amino acids: CASSFTDSQTQYF. For the CDR3, the DNA is TGTGCTAGCAGCTTCACCGACTCGCAGACCCAGTACTTC. The chain couples TRBV7-7 to TRBJ2-5; the D is unclear. From germline, CDR1 is SSHAT and CDR2 FNYEAQ (reference sequence). The CDR3 has 13 amino acids.

The chain carries TRBV20-1 and TRBJ2-6; a weak D match, TRBD1 (5 bases). The CDR3 runs 14 residues. Germline CDR1 and CDR2: DFQATT and SNEGSKA (reference sequence). Trimming pared 5 bases from V and 0 bases from J, leaving 8 bases between. This chain's CDR3 is CSAGADSGANVLTF. In nucleotides, the CDR3 is TGCAGTGCTGGGGCCGACTCTGGGGCCAACGTCCTGACTTTC.

This clonotype was observed at least ten times. The chain uses TRBV7-2 and TRBJ2-1, with D tentatively TRBD2 (6 bases). Germline V lookup: CDR1 SGHTA, CDR2 FQGNSA. The CDR3 is made up of 13 amino acids. V lost 4 bases, J lost 3 bases, and 7 bases lay in between. The CDR3 nucleotides are TGTGCCAGCAGCTCCGGGAGCTACAATGAGCAGTTCTTC. Protein sequence: CASSSGSYNEQFF. The variable domain in full, completed from reference TRBV7-2 and TRBJ2-1, reads GAGVSQSPSNKVTEKGKDVELRCDPISGHTALYWYRQSLGQGLEFLIYFQGNSAPDKSGLPSDRFSAERTGGSVSTLTIQRTQQEDSAVYLCASSSGSYNEQFFGPGTRLTVL.

This clonotype was counted many times. CDR3 sequence: CASSLGTYSGNTIYF. The CDR3 DNA reads TGTGCCAGCAGCTTAGGGACATACTCTGGAAACACCATATATTTT. The J gene is TRBJ1-3, the V gene TRBV7-2; perhaps TRBD1 as D (5 bases). V was shortened by 1 base and J by 0 bases, with 7 bases between the two germline ends. CDR1 and CDR2 (germline): SGHTA, FQGNSA. The CDR3 sequence is 15 residues long. Filled out from reference TRBV7-2 and TRBJ1-3, the complete variable domain reads GAGVSQSPSNKVTEKGKDVELRCDPISGHTALYWYRQSLGQGLEFLIYFQGNSAPDKSGLPSDRFSAERTGGSVSTLTIQRTQQEDSAVYLCASSLGTYSGNTIYFGEGSWLTVV.

J is TRBJ2-3 and V is TRBV11-2; D gene ambiguous. The CDR3 runs 14 residues. The V gene's germline CDR1 is SGHAT and CDR2 FQNNGV. V gave up 0 bases and J gave up 1 base, with 5 bases separating them. The CDR3 DNA reads TGTGCCAGCAGCTTAGACAGGCGCACAGATACGCAGTATTTT. It codes for CASSLDRRTDTQYF.

This rearrangement joins TRBV7-2 to TRBJ2-7, with 13 bases matching TRBD2. V shed 5 bases and J 0 bases; nucleotides not matched to a gene: 4. The CDR3 is 16 amino acids. Germline lookup yields CDR1 SGHTA and CDR2 FQGNSA. This CDR3 reads CASSAGLAGFSYEQYF. The CDR3 DNA follows: TGTGCCAGCAGCGCGGGACTAGCGGGGTTCTCCTACGAGCAGTACTTC.

This clonotype was observed many times. V and J are TRBV24-1 and TRBJ2-3; 7 bases fit TRBD2. This CDR3 has 16 residues. V lost 10 bases, J lost 2 bases, and 14 bases stayed unmatched. Germline-derived CDR1 and CDR2 are KGHDR and SFDVKD. The CDR3 DNA is TGTGCCACGAGTTCCGCTAGGCGGGGGATCACAGATACGCAGTATTTT. It encodes CATSSARRGITDTQYF.

The sample holds many counts of this clonotype. The rearrangement links TRBV12-3 or TRBV12-4 to TRBJ1-2; D is undetermined. The CDR3 sequence is 14 residues long. Trimming took 3 bases from V and 1 from J, leaving 9 bases between them. In DNA form, the CDR3 reads TGTGCCAGCAGTTTCGTCACGGGTAACTATGGCTACACCTTC. It codes for CASSFVTGNYGYTF.

This clonotype was picked up many times. The chain joins TRBV27 to TRBJ2-1, with D possibly being TRBD2 (5 bases). Trimming left V 4 bases short and J 3 bases short, with 13 bases between. The CDR3 has 15 amino acids. CDR1 and CDR2 (germline): MNHEY, SMNVEV (reference sequence). CDR3 protein: CASSSGLDRYNEQFF. CDR3 bases: TGTGCCAGCAGTTCCGGACTGGACCGCTACAATGAGCAGTTCTTC.

The table lists this clonotype with many counts. The chain employs TRBV5-6 and TRBJ1-1; D might be TRBD1 (5 bases). Trimming took off 4 bases at V and 1 base at J, with 14 bases between the two ends. Germline CDR1 and CDR2: SGHDT and YYEEEE. CDR3 size: 15 residues. DNA for the CDR3: TGTGCCAGCAGCCTACTGGGGCGGACGAACACTGAAGCTTTCTTT. Its protein product is CASSLLGRTNTEAFF.

The chain employs TRBV6-4 and TRBJ2-3, with TRBD2 as a possible D gene (5 bases). This CDR3 is built from 14 residues. Germline V CDR1 and CDR2: MRHNA, SNTAGT. The ends were cut back, 7 bases at V and 0 bases at J, with 11 bases in the middle. CDR3 sequence: CASKTSPSTDTQYF. CDR3 sequence (DNA): TGTGCCAGCAAAACTAGTCCTAGCACAGATACGCAGTATTTT.

The chain has TRBV29-1 and TRBJ2-1, with 10 bases aligning to TRBD2. Germline V gene data show CDR1 as SQVTM and CDR2 as ANQGSEA. This CDR3 region has 12 residues. The junction had 9 bases not matched to a gene; V was cut back by 3 bases and J by 16 bases. CDR3 loop: CSVDPAGGPIFF. Here the CDR3 DNA reads TGCAGCGTTGACCCAGCGGGGGGGCCCATATTCTTC.

This clonotype was observed at least ten times. The gene calls are TRBV20-1 and TRBJ2-7; unclear D gene. The ends were cut back, 3 bases at V and 0 bases at J, with 6 bases in the middle. The germline V gene encodes CDR1 DFQATT and CDR2 SNEGSKA (reference sequence). The CDR3 length is 12 residues. As DNA, the CDR3 is TGCAGTGCTAGTCCTAACTCCTACGAGCAGTACTTC. It is translated as CSASPNSYEQYF.

A few counts support this clonotype. This chain uses TRBV5-5 with TRBJ2-7; tentatively, D is TRBD1 (6 bases). V was clipped by 5 bases and J by 2 bases, with 17 bases between them. Germline values: CDR1 SGHKS, CDR2 YYEKEE (reference sequence). There are 15 residues in the CDR3. The CDR3 sequence: CASSPDPSGAYEQYF. The CDR3 DNA follows: TGTGCCAGCAGTCCCGACCCATCAGGGGCCTACGAGCAGTACTTC.

This clonotype appeared a single time. The V call is TRBV12-3 or TRBV12-4, the J call TRBJ1-3; 12 positions agree with TRBD1. The CDR3 is made up of 18 amino acids. V shed 11 bases and J 4 bases; nucleotides not matched to a gene: 18. This CDR3 reads CALSLRGGQGAGGNTIYF. DNA of the CDR3: TGTGCCCTCAGTTTAAGGGGGGGACAGGGGGCAGGAGGAAACACCATATATTTT.

This clonotype was seen more than once but under ten times. This chain connects TRBV27 to TRBJ2-5; D is perhaps TRBD1 (6 bases). The ends were cut back, 7 bases at V and 4 bases at J, with 13 bases in the middle. CDR1 and CDR2 from the germline V gene are MNHEY and SMNVEV (reference sequence). This CDR3 comprises 13 residues. The CDR3 here is CASKGEGAETQYF. CDR3 in DNA: TGTGCCAGCAAGGGGGAAGGGGCAGAGACCCAGTACTTC.

This clonotype was seen many times. The genes are TRBV2 and TRBJ2-3; D is possibly TRBD1 or TRBD2 (5 bases each). Per germline, CDR1 SNHLY and CDR2 FYNNEI. The CDR3 covers 11 residues. Trimming took 8 bases from V and 14 from J, leaving 17 bases between them. This chain's CDR3 is CASGYGTPVYF. CDR3 DNA sequence: TGTGCCAGCGGTTACGGGACCCCTGTGTATTTT.

In the case of this clonotype: A junction end diverges from the germline sequence, so it may reflect a read error. V and J are TRBV7-7 and TRBJ2-2; 15 bases line up with TRBD2. Looked up from germline, CDR1 is SSHAT and CDR2 is FNYEAQ (reference sequence). The CDR3 totals 20 residues. The CDR3: CASSLAVGLAGGTNTGELFF. In DNA, the CDR3 is TGTGCTAGCAGCTTAGCGGTGGGACTAGCGGGAGGAACGAACACCGGGGAGCTGTTTTTT.

This clonotype is classed as medium-sized (0.01 to 0.1%). The V gene is TRBV7-9, the J gene TRBJ1-2; 8 bases agree with TRBD1. CDR1 SEHNR and CDR2 FQNEAQ come from the germline V gene (reference sequence). Trimming took 7 bases from V and 1 from J; bases not matched to a gene: 5. The CDR3 is made up of 14 amino acids. The CDR3 loop is CASTLTGVNYGYTF. CDR3 nucleotides: TGTGCCAGCACACTGACAGGGGTTAACTATGGCTACACCTTC.

This clonotype was picked up many times. V gene TRBV30 combines with J gene TRBJ2-4; D is unclear. Trimming shortened V by 0 bases and J by 7 bases, and 10 bases separated the two germline ends. Germline V gene data show CDR1 as GTSNPN and CDR2 as SVGIG (reference sequence). The CDR3 is 13 amino acids. CDR3 residues: CAWSVLGTNIQYF. In nucleotides, the CDR3 is TGTGCCTGGAGTGTACTGGGAACGAACATTCAGTACTTC. Based on the CDR3 plus reference TRBV30 and TRBJ2-4, the full variable domain is SQTIHQWPATLVQPVGSPLSLECTVEGTSNPNLYWYRQAAGRGLQLLFYSVGIGQISSEVPQNLSASRPQDRQFILSSKKLLLSDSGFYLCAWSVLGTNIQYFGAGTRLSVL.

At least ten counts were recorded for this clonotype. V and J are TRBV4-1 and TRBJ2-1; TRBD2 agrees at 13 bases. The length of the CDR3 is 16 residues. Germline V gene lookup returns CDR1 MGHRA and CDR2 YSYEKL. The V gene end was trimmed by 4 bases and the J gene end by 4 bases; junction bases not matched to a gene: 4. The CDR3 DNA is TGCGCCAGCAGCCTTATACTAGCGGGGGGGTACAATGAGCAGTTCTTC. Translated, it gives CASSLILAGGYNEQFF.